These 19 T cell receptor beta chains originate from one sample sequenced in a study of blood T cells in healthy people across ages. A second PCR, run for about 6 to 11 cycles, used a sample-barcoded 5' primer plus a J-beta primer mix. TCRdb passed the 5' RACE reads through MiXCR, listing each CDR3 protein once. The profile shows under 2 million distinct CDR3 sequences, 30% to 35% of them singletons. The sample was blood. These TCRs come from a woman under 40 in good health.

This clonotype was counted a few times. This chain links TRBV5-1 with TRBJ2-5; D gene ambiguous. The CDR3 runs to 14 residues. With 2 bases removed from V and 2 bases from J, the gap between germline ends came to 10 bases. The V gene's germline CDR1 is SGHRS and CDR2 YFSETQ. The CDR3 bases are TGCGCCAGCAGCTTCTCCGCCAATCAAGAGACCCAGTACTTC. It yields the protein CASSFSANQETQYF.

In this sample, this clonotype turned up a few times. This chain connects TRBV7-2 to TRBJ2-1; 7 positions agree with TRBD2. Trimming cost V 7 bases and J 5 bases; bases outside gene matches: 14. This CDR3 has 16 amino acids. Germline CDR1 SGHTA, CDR2 FQGNSA. This chain's CDR3 is CASTRQPQRGNNEQFF. CDR3 in DNA: TGTGCCAGCACCCGACAGCCCCAGCGGGGAAACAATGAGCAGTTCTTC. Full variable domain (rest looked up from reference TRBV7-2 and TRBJ2-1): GAGVSQSPSNKVTEKGKDVELRCDPISGHTALYWYRQSLGQGLEFLIYFQGNSAPDKSGLPSDRFSAERTGGSVSTLTIQRTQQEDSAVYLCASTRQPQRGNNEQFFGPGTRLTVL.

The genes are TRBV21-1 and TRBJ1-4; TRBD1, the table's D call, was not compared with the DNA. TRBV21-1 constitutes a pseudogene. The CDR3 is 14 amino acids. The CDR3 loop is CASSKGAGKEKLFF. In nucleotides, the CDR3 is TGTGCCAGCAGCAAAGGGGCAGGGAAGGAAAAACTGTTTTTT.

This clonotype has just a few counts. The V gene is TRBV24-1, the J gene TRBJ2-3, with D unclear. Germline CDR1 KGHDR, CDR2 SFDVKD. CDR3 size: 14 residues. The V gene lost 5 bases and the J gene lost 4 bases, with 12 bases spanning the gap. The CDR3 here is CATSVLVYADTQYF. The CDR3 bases are TGTGCCACCAGTGTATTAGTCTACGCAGATACGCAGTATTTT.

V usage is TRBV29-1 and J usage is TRBJ1-2, with D possibly being TRBD1 (5 bases). Between the trimmed V and J ends, which lost 5 bases and 12 bases, there was a span of 46 bases. This CDR3 contains 21 residues. From germline, CDR1 is SQVTM and CDR2 ANQGSEA. This CDR3 reads CSVPSVLGAHSGGKISYGNTF. Here the CDR3 DNA reads TGCAGCGTTCCCTCGGTCTTAGGGGCGCATTCTGGGGGGAAAATCTCGTATGGTAACACCTTC.

This clonotype has at least ten counts. This chain links TRBV5-5 with TRBJ2-5; TRBD2 matches at 9 bases. The V gene's germline CDR1 is SGHKS and CDR2 YYEKEE (reference sequence). J was trimmed by 4 bases and V by 0 bases; bases with no gene match: 4. The CDR3 is 15 amino acids. The CDR3 reads CASSLALAGRETQYF. The DNA of the CDR3 is TGTGCCAGCAGCTTGGCCCTAGCGGGGAGAGAGACCCAGTACTTC. Full variable domain (remainder filled in from reference TRBV5-5 and TRBJ2-5): DAGVTQSPTHLIKTRGQQVTLRCSPISGHKSVSWYQQVLGQGPQFIFQYYEKEERGRGNFPDRFSARQFPNYSSELNVNALLLGDSALYLCASSLALAGRETQYFGPGTRLLVL.

This chain joins TRBV11-2 and TRBJ2-5; TRBD2 might be the D (5 bases). This CDR3 has 13 residues. The ends were cut back, 0 bases at V and 7 bases at J, with 9 bases in the middle. The germline V gene encodes CDR1 SGHAT and CDR2 FQNNGV. The CDR3 nucleotides read TGTGCCAGCAGCTTAGAATCCGGAGGGACCCAGTACTTC. It translates to CASSLESGGTQYF.

This clonotype has only a few counts. V usage is TRBV5-1 and J usage is TRBJ2-7; 9 nucleotides agree with TRBD2. The V and J ends lost 3 bases and 3 bases, in that order; junction bases with no gene match: 4. This CDR3 is 14 amino acids long. Germline V gene sequence: CDR1 SGHRS, CDR2 YFSETQ. The CDR3 loop reads CASSSTSGVYEQYF. The CDR3 region has the DNA TGCGCCAGCAGCTCGACTAGCGGAGTCTACGAGCAGTACTTC. Using reference TRBV5-1 and TRBJ2-7 for the parts outside the CDR3, the full variable domain is KAGVTQTPRYLIKTRGQQVTLSCSPISGHRSVSWYQQTPGQGLQFLFEYFSETQRNKGNFPGRFSGRQFSNSRSEMNVSTLELGDSALYLCASSSTSGVYEQYFGPGTRLTVT.

About this clonotype: A read error is possible here, since a much larger clone lies one base away. The chain uses TRBV20-1 and TRBJ2-1; TRBD1 is a possible D gene (6 bases). The CDR3 covers 12 residues. CDR1 is DFQATT and CDR2 is SNEGSKA in the germline V gene (reference sequence). CDR3 in DNA: TGCAGGGGGGCCGATGACAGCAATGAGCAGTTCTTC. This sequence encodes CRGADDSNEQFF.

This clonotype was counted between two and nine times. The J gene is TRBJ2-7, the V gene TRBV3-1; TRBD2 aligns across 9 bases. The germline CDR1 and CDR2 sequences are LGHDT and YNNKEL (reference sequence). V shed 0 bases, J shed 3 bases, and the junction held 9 bases outside the gene matches. CDR3 length equals 17 residues. This CDR3 reads CASSQDGWREGRYEQYF. The CDR3 nucleotides read TGTGCCAGCAGCCAAGATGGGTGGCGGGAGGGCCGCTACGAGCAGTACTTC.

This clonotype was seen many times. The rearrangement links TRBV12-3 or TRBV12-4 to TRBJ1-2; D may be TRBD1 (5 bases). This CDR3 is built from 15 residues. The germline V and J ends were trimmed by 3 bases and 4 bases, with 15 bases remaining between them. The DNA of the CDR3 is TGTGCCAGCAGTTTCGAGGAGGGGACCATCTATGGCTACACCTTC. Translation gives CASSFEEGTIYGYTF.

This clonotype was seen more than once but under ten times. The rearrangement uses TRBV7-9 and TRBJ1-2; D may be TRBD1 (5 bases). Trimming shortened V by 5 bases and J by 3 bases, and 16 bases separated the two germline ends. Looked up from germline, CDR1 is SEHNR and CDR2 is FQNEAQ (reference sequence). The CDR3 totals 15 residues. The CDR3 region has the DNA TGTGCCAGCAGCCCTATCGACTTACAGGACTATGGCTACACCTTC. It is translated as CASSPIDLQDYGYTF.

A word on this clonotype: Being one base from a much bigger clone, this may be a read error. This chain links TRBV7-9 with TRBJ2-5, with no clear D. Germline V gene lookup returns CDR1 SEHNR and CDR2 FQNEAQ (reference sequence). The length of the CDR3 is 13 residues. The CDR3 loop reads CASSFSDGETPYF. The CDR3 nucleotides read TGTGCCAGCAGCTTTTCGGACGGAGAGACCCCGTACTTC.

This sequence joins TRBV27 and TRBJ2-7; possible D gene TRBD2, 7 bases. The J call may be incorrect, as the DNA end agrees better with TRBJ2-5. This CDR3 contains 13 residues. The germline V gene encodes CDR1 MNHEY and CDR2 SMNVEV (reference sequence). CDR3: CASSKAGGQTQYF. CDR3 in DNA: TGTGCCAGCAGTAAGGCCGGGGGGCAGACCCAGTACTTC.

Only a few counts were recorded for this clonotype. The V call is TRBV9, the J call TRBJ2-3, with 8 positions matching TRBD2. The V gene end was trimmed by 0 bases and the J gene end by 5 bases; junction bases not matched to a gene: 8. The CDR3 spans 16 residues. Germline lookup yields CDR1 SGDLS and CDR2 YYNGEE. CDR3 sequence: CASSVGGGGKVDTQYF. The CDR3 DNA reads TGTGCCAGCAGCGTAGGAGGCGGGGGGAAGGTAGATACGCAGTATTTT. The variable domain in full, with the rest retrieved from reference TRBV9 and TRBJ2-3, is DSGVTQTPKHLITATGQRVTLRCSPRSGDLSVYWYQQSLDQGLQFLIQYYNGEERAKGNILERFSAQQFPDLHSELNLSSLELGDSALYFCASSVGGGGKVDTQYFGPGTRLTVL.

This sequence joins TRBV4-1 and TRBJ2-5, with TRBD2 matching 8 bases. The trim removed 0 bases at V and 4 bases at J, leaving 10 bases unmatched. Germline-derived CDR1 and CDR2 are MGHRA and YSYEKL. The CDR3 spans 17 residues. The CDR3 DNA reads as TGCGCCAGCAGCCAAGATCACGAGCGGGGGAGATCAGAGACCCAGTACTTC. This gives the protein CASSQDHERGRSETQYF.

This chain uses TRBV20-1 with TRBJ1-1; D ambiguous. Trimming cost V 6 bases and J 0 bases, with 11 bases left between them. Germline V gives CDR1 DFQATT, CDR2 SNEGSKA (reference sequence). This CDR3 is built from 13 residues. The CDR3 protein is CSAPPTVNTEAFF. The CDR3 DNA reads TGCAGTGCCCCTCCCACAGTGAACACTGAAGCTTTCTTT.

CDR3 nucleotides: TGTGCCAGCAGCTTGGAGCGGGAGGGCCTACTAAATGAGCAGTTCTTC. As protein: CASSLEREGLLNEQFF. J is TRBJ2-1 and V is TRBV5-6; 10 bases align to TRBD2. Germline values: CDR1 SGHDT, CDR2 YYEEEE. With 0 bases clipped from V and 7 bases from J, the junction kept 7 bases outside the gene matches. The CDR3 runs 16 residues.

In this sample, this clonotype turned up a few times. This chain connects TRBV5-1 to TRBJ1-1; TRBD1 aligns across 11 bases. The CDR3 is 15 amino acids. CDR1 and CDR2 (germline): SGHRS, YFSETQ. The junction had 3 bases not matched to a gene; V was cut back by 1 base and J by 4 bases. The CDR3 nucleotides read TGCGCCAGCAGCTTGTTCGGACAGGGGGCCACTGAAGCTTTCTTT. Amino acids: CASSLFGQGATEAFF.